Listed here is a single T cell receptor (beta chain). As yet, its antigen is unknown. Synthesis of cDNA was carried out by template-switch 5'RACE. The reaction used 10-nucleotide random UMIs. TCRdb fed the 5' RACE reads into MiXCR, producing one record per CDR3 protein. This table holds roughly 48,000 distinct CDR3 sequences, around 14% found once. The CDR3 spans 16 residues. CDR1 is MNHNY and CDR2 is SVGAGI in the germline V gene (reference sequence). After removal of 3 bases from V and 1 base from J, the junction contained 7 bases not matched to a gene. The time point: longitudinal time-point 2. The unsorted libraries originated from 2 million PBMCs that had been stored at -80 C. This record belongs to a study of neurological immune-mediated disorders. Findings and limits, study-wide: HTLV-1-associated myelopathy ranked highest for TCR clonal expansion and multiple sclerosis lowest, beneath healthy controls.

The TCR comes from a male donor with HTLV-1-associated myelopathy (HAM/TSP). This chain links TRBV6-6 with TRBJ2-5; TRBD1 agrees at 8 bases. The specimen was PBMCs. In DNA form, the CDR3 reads TGTGCCAGCAGTTATAAGGACAGGGTCGTCCAAGAGACCCAGTACTTC. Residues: CASSYKDRVVQETQYF.